The entry below describes one T cell receptor beta chain. This sample is drawn from a study of control samples from healthy donors and cancer patients. Germline CDR1 LNHDA, CDR2 SQIVND (reference sequence). Deletions cut 3 bases from V and 11 bases from J, with 13 bases between. The CDR3 has 13 amino acids. Assay used: immunoSEQ multiplex PCR; TCRdb lists only in-frame clones, some missing. The sample holds about 410,000 clones, 90% seen once. This clonotype was sampled from a man aged 35 to 55 with head and neck cancer. The sequencing sample was made of PBMCs. V and J are TRBV19 and TRBJ1-4; D unclear. CDR3 coding DNA: TGTGCCAGTAGTATTCCGGCAGTCCAGAAACTGTTTTTT. It yields the protein CASSIPAVQKLFF.